The 21 T cell receptor beta chains below all came from one sample that was sequenced in a study of CD8+ T cells in alopecia areata. cDNA serving as the sequencing template came from extracted, reverse transcribed RNA. Some clones are missing from TCRdb's copy, which holds only in-frame ones; the method was immunoSEQ multiplex PCR. The sample yields about 180,000 clones, 50% to 75% seen once. Sequenced material: CD4+ T cells sorted from blood, taken at week 0. The receptor source for this set is a human donor with alopecia areata.

This clone was recorded at least ten times. The genes are TRBV15 and TRBJ1-5; D call uncertain. The CDR3 totals 16 residues. Trimming took off 2 bases at V and 4 bases at J, with 15 bases between the two ends. Per germline, CDR1 LNHNV and CDR2 YYDKDF (reference sequence). The CDR3: CATSRNPGRSNQPQHF. As DNA, the CDR3 is TGTGCCACCAGCAGAAACCCGGGCAGATCGAATCAGCCCCAGCATTTT. The entire variable domain, with the rest obtained from reference TRBV15 and TRBJ1-5, is as follows: DAMVIQNPRYQVTQFGKPVTLSCSQTLNHNVMYWYQQKSSQAPKLLFHYYDKDFNNEADTPDNFQSRRPNTSFCFLDIRSPGLGDTAMYLCATSRNPGRSNQPQHFGDGTRLSIL.

CDR3 protein: CSVQDSTEAFF. CDR3 DNA sequence: TGCAGCGTTCAGGATAGCACTGAAGCTTTCTTT. The chain recombines TRBV29-1 with TRBJ1-1, with D unclear. Between the trimmed V and J ends, which lost 5 bases and 4 bases, there was a span of 8 bases. The germline gives CDR1 SQVTM, CDR2 ANQGSEA. The CDR3 has 11 residues. Using reference TRBV29-1 and TRBJ1-1 for the parts outside the CDR3, the full variable domain is SAVISQKPSRDICQRGTSLTIQCQVDSQVTMMFWYRQQPGQSLTLIATANQGSEATYESGFVIDKFPISRPNLTFSTLTVSNMSPEDSSIYLCSVQDSTEAFFGQGTRLTVV.

The chain employs TRBV15 and TRBJ1-2, with TRBD1 as a possible D gene (5 bases). This CDR3 is 17 amino acids long. Germline CDR1 reads LNHNV; CDR2 reads YYDKDF (reference sequence). Between the trimmed V and J ends, which lost 4 bases and 0 bases, there was a span of 18 bases. DNA for the CDR3: TGTGCCACCAGCACCCAAACGTCTGGGGACTCTAACTATGGCTACACCTTC. It translates to CATSTQTSGDSNYGYTF.

The V call is TRBV5-1, the J call TRBJ2-7; D not certain. The CDR3 runs to 13 residues. Germline assignment: CDR1 SGHRS and CDR2 YFSETQ. Trimming stripped 0 bases from V and 7 bases from J, with 11 bases between. The DNA for the CDR3 is TGCGCCAGCAGCTTGGACGGGCTCGGAGAGCAGTACTTC. It yields the protein CASSLDGLGEQYF.

The rearrangement uses TRBV15 and TRBJ1-2, with D possibly being TRBD1 (6 bases). The CDR3 sequence is 15 residues long. CDR1 and CDR2 (germline): LNHNV, YYDKDF (reference sequence). Trimming removed 2 bases at V and 4 bases at J, with 14 bases between. The CDR3: CATSRYRVEGYGYTF. The CDR3 DNA reads as TGTGCCACCAGCAGATACAGGGTGGAGGGCTATGGCTACACCTTC.

V usage is TRBV10-3 and J usage is TRBJ2-7; perhaps TRBD2 as D (5 bases). CDR3 size: 16 residues. V was clipped by 6 bases and J by 3 bases, with 21 bases between them. CDR1 and CDR2 (germline): ENHRY, SYGVKD. The CDR3 bases are TGTGCCATCAGGGAGGATCGGGGTAGCAGTCTCTACGAGCAGTACTTC. This gives the protein CAIREDRGSSLYEQYF.

The V call is TRBV4-2, the J call TRBJ1-5; TRBD1 is a possible D gene (6 bases). The germline V gene has CDR1 LGHNA and CDR2 YNFKEQ. The V and J ends lost 6 bases and 4 bases respectively, with 10 bases between them. CDR3 length equals 13 residues. CDR3 DNA: TGTGCCAGCAGTGACACAGGGAATCAGCCCCAGCATTTT. Translated: CASSDTGNQPQHF.

The chain uses TRBV5-1 and TRBJ2-7; 10 bases are a match to TRBD2. V shed 0 bases and J 3 bases; nucleotides not matched to a gene: 3. Germline V gene data show CDR1 as SGHRS and CDR2 as YFSETQ. The CDR3 extends over 15 amino acids. This CDR3 is CASSLVASGGYEQYF. Here the CDR3 DNA reads TGCGCCAGCAGCTTGGTCGCTAGCGGGGGCTACGAGCAGTACTTC.

V gene TRBV5-1 combines with J gene TRBJ1-1; no firm D call. This CDR3 has 14 residues. Per germline, CDR1 SGHRS and CDR2 YFSETQ. The ends were cut back, 0 bases at V and 6 bases at J, with 12 bases in the middle. The CDR3 protein is CASSLAVEGAEAFF. The CDR3 DNA is TGCGCCAGCAGCTTGGCCGTGGAGGGAGCTGAAGCTTTCTTT. The variable domain in full, completed from reference TRBV5-1 and TRBJ1-1, reads KAGVTQTPRYLIKTRGQQVTLSCSPISGHRSVSWYQQTPGQGLQFLFEYFSETQRNKGNFPGRFSGRQFSNSRSEMNVSTLELGDSALYLCASSLAVEGAEAFFGQGTRLTVV.

This chain links TRBV6-5 with TRBJ1-1, with TRBD1 matching over 7 bases. Trimming removed 3 bases from V and 1 base from J; junction bases left unmatched: 8. Germline lookup yields CDR1 MNHEY and CDR2 SVGAGI. The CDR3 spans 16 residues. The chain's CDR3 is CASSYGPGTANTEAFF. CDR3 bases: TGTGCCAGCAGTTATGGCCCCGGGACAGCGAACACTGAAGCTTTCTTT.

The count of this clone is one. The chain is built from TRBV10-3 and TRBJ2-7; possibly TRBD1 or TRBD2 for D (6 bases each). CDR1 is ENHRY and CDR2 is SYGVKD in the germline V gene. This CDR3 contains 13 residues. V gave up 10 bases and J gave up 0 bases, with 13 bases separating them. In DNA, the CDR3 is TGTGCCAACCGAGAGGGGGGCTCCTACGAGCAGTACTTC. Its protein is CANREGGSYEQYF.

This clone came up once. The CDR3 spells CASSLGLAGNTDTQYF. The CDR3 nucleotides read TGCGCCAGCAGCTTGGGACTAGCGGGGAACACAGATACGCAGTATTTT. The chain employs TRBV5-1 and TRBJ2-3, with 11 positions matching TRBD2. Trimming took 0 bases from V and 2 from J; bases not matched to a gene: 2. This CDR3 contains 16 residues. The germline V gene has CDR1 SGHRS and CDR2 YFSETQ.

This clone was observed a handful of times. The J gene is TRBJ1-2, the V gene TRBV29-1; D uncertain. The germline V gene encodes CDR1 SQVTM and CDR2 ANQGSEA. The germline V and J ends were trimmed by 6 bases and 4 bases, with 9 bases remaining between them. The CDR3 has 11 residues. CDR3 nucleotide sequence: TGCAGCGTCCAAGGATTCTATGGCTACACCTTC. It codes for CSVQGFYGYTF.

The genes are TRBV7-8 and TRBJ2-7; weak D call: TRBD1 (5 bases). V was shortened by 1 base and J by 6 bases, with 7 bases between the two germline ends. CDR3 size: 12 residues. The germline CDR1 and CDR2 sequences are SGHVS and FQNEAQ. The CDR3 region is CASSLEGAEQYF. In DNA form, the CDR3 reads TGTGCCAGCAGCTTAGAAGGGGCCGAGCAGTACTTC. The variable domain in full, with the rest retrieved from reference TRBV7-8 and TRBJ2-7, is GAGVSQSPRYKVAKRGQDVALRCDPISGHVSLFWYQQALGQGPEFLTYFQNEAQLDKSGLPSDRFFAERPEGSVSTLKIQRTQQEDSAVYLCASSLEGAEQYFGPGTRLTVT.

The V and J genes are TRBV7-2 and TRBJ2-7; possible D gene TRBD1, 6 bases. Trimming pared 3 bases from V and 4 bases from J, leaving 7 bases between. Germline-derived CDR1 and CDR2 are SGHTA and FQGNSA. The CDR3 contains 12 residues. The CDR3 DNA reads as TGTGCCAGCAGCTTCAGGGGTTACGAGCAGTACTTC. This gives the protein CASSFRGYEQYF.

This clone was recorded a few times. V gene TRBV29-1 combines with J gene TRBJ1-1; D unclear. Trimming removed 7 bases from V and 1 base from J, with 10 bases in between. Germline V gene lookup returns CDR1 SQVTM and CDR2 ANQGSEA. The CDR3 spans 12 residues. The CDR3 DNA follows: TGCAGCGCCGTGGAGGGGAACACTGAAGCTTTCTTT. Its translation: CSAVEGNTEAFF.

This chain connects TRBV5-1 to TRBJ1-6, with 10 nucleotides matching TRBD1. V dropped 2 bases and J dropped 8; count of bases not matched to a gene: 1. The germline CDR1 and CDR2 sequences are SGHRS and YFSETQ. CDR3 length: 14 amino acids. The CDR3 here is CASSFGTGDSPLHF. In DNA form, the CDR3 reads TGCGCCAGCAGCTTTGGGACAGGGGATTCACCCCTCCACTTT.

The V call is TRBV6-1, the J call TRBJ2-7; 8 bases fit TRBD2. CDR3 length equals 16 residues. CDR1 is MNHNS, CDR2 SASEGT, per germline. After removal of 4 bases from V and 0 bases from J, the junction contained 8 bases not matched to a gene. DNA of the CDR3: TGTGCCAGCAGTGCGACTAGCGCCCCTGTCTCCTACGAGCAGTACTTC. The encoded protein is CASSATSAPVSYEQYF.

This CDR3 is CSVEGGRSEQYF. The CDR3 bases are TGCAGCGTTGAAGGCGGACGGTCCGAGCAGTACTTC. This chain connects TRBV29-1 to TRBJ2-7; D ambiguous. V gave up 1 base and J gave up 6 bases, with 10 bases separating them. Per germline, CDR1 SQVTM and CDR2 ANQGSEA. The CDR3 length is 12 residues.

V gene TRBV30 combines with J gene TRBJ1-6; 9 bases agree with TRBD1. V lost 5 bases, J lost 9 bases, and 8 bases stayed unmatched. This CDR3 region has 14 residues. Germline-derived CDR1 and CDR2 are GTSNPN and SVGIG (reference sequence). CDR3 sequence: CAWSLGQGGSPLHF. In DNA, the CDR3 is TGTGCCTGGTCGCTGGGACAGGGAGGTTCACCCCTCCACTTT. The full variable domain, its missing parts supplied by reference TRBV30 and TRBJ1-6, is SQTIHQWPATLVQPVGSPLSLECTVEGTSNPNLYWYRQAAGRGLQLLFYSVGIGQISSEVPQNLSASRPQDRQFILSSKKLLLSDSGFYLCAWSLGQGGSPLHFGNGTRLTVT.

This clone was detected a few times. This chain uses TRBV29-1 with TRBJ2-7; possibly TRBD1 for D (6 bases). This CDR3 region has 13 residues. Trimming removed 6 bases at V and 1 base at J, with 13 bases between. CDR1 is SQVTM and CDR2 is ANQGSEA in the germline V gene. CDR3 bases: TGCAGCGTCGGCCACAGGGCGTCCTACGAGCAGTACTTC. Its translation is CSVGHRASYEQYF.